This T cell receptor beta chain is drawn from a study of blood T cell repertoires in COVID-19. Clones were sequenced by immunoSEQ multiplex PCR, and TCRdb holds only the in-frame ones, with some missing. This repertoire shows roughly 380,000 clones, more than 75% found once; its top ten account for 3%. Germline V gene lookup returns CDR1 SGDLS and CDR2 YYNGEE. V gave up 4 bases and J gave up 9 bases; unmatched junction bases: 9. The CDR3 has 13 residues. V usage is TRBV9 and J usage is TRBJ2-5; 7 bases line up with TRBD2. This TCR derives from a woman aged 25 to 39 who had recovered from COVID-19. Sequencing used PBMCs or T cells enriched from blood (not recorded which). DNA of the CDR3: TGTGCCAGCAGCCCACTCGGCCGGGGGGCCCAGTACTTC. Its protein product is CASSPLGRGAQYF.